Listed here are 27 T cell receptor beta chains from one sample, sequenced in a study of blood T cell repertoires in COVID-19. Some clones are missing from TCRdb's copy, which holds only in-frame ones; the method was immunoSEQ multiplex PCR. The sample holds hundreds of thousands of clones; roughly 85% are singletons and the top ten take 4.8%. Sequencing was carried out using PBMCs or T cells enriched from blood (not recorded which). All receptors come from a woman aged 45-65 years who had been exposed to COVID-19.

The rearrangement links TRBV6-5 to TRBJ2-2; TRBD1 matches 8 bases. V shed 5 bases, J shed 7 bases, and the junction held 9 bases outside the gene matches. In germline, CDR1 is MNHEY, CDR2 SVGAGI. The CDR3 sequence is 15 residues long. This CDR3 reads CASSRRTGSGGELFF. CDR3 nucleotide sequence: TGTGCCAGCAGTCGTAGGACAGGGTCGGGCGGGGAGCTGTTTTTT.

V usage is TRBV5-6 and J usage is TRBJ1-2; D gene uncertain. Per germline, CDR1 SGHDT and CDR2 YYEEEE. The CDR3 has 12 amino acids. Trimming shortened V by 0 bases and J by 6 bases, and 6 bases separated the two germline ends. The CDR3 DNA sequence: TGTGCCAGCAGCTTGGACAGAGATGGCTACACCTTC. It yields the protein CASSLDRDGYTF.

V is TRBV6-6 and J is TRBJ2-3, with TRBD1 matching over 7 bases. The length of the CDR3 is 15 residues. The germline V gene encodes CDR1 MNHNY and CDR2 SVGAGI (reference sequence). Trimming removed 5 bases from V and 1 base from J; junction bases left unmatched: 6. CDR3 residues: CASSQQGFGTDTQYF. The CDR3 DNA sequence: TGTGCCAGCAGTCAACAGGGGTTTGGCACAGATACGCAGTATTTT.

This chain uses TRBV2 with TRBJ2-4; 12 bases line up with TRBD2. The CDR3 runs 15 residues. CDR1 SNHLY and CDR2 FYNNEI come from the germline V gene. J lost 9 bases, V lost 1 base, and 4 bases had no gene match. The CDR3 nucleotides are TGTGCCAGCAGTGAAGTGGGACTAGCGGGTGGCATTCAGTACTTC. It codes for CASSEVGLAGGIQYF.

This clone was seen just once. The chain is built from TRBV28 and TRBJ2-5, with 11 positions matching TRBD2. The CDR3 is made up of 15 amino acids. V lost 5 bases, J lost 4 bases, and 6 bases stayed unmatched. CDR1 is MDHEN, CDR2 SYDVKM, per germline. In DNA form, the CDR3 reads TGTGCCAGCAGTCCAGTAGCGGGGGGGGGAGAGACCCAGTACTTC. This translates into CASSPVAGGGETQYF.

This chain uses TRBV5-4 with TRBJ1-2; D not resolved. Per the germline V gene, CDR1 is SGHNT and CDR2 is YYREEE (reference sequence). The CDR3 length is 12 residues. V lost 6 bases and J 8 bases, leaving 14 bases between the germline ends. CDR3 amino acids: CASTNTGRGYTF. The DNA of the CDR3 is TGTGCCAGCACCAATACCGGGAGAGGCTACACCTTC. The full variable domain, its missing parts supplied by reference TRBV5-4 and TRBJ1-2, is ETGVTQSPTHLIKTRGQQVTLRCSSQSGHNTVSWYQQALGQGPQFIFQYYREEENGRGNFPPRFSGLQFPNYSSELNVNALELDDSALYLCASTNTGRGYTFGSGTRLTVV.

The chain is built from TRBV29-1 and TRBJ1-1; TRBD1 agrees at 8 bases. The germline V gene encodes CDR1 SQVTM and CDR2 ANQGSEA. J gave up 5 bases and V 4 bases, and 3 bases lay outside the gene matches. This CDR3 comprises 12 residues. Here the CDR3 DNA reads TGCAGCGTTGTGGACAGGGAGACTGAAGCTTTCTTT. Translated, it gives CSVVDRETEAFF.

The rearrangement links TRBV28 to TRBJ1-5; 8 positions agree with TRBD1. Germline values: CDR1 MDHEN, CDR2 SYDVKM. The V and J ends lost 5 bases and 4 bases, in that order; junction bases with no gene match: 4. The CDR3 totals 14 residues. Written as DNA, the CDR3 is TGTGCCAGCAGTCTGGACAGGGTTAATCAGCCCCAGCATTTT. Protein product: CASSLDRVNQPQHF.

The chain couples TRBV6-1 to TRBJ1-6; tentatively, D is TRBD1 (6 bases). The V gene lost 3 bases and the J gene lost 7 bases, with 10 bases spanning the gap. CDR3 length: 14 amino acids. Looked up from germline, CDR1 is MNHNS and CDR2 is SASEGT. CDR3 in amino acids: CASSEAGANSPLHF. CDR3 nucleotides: TGTGCCAGCAGTGAGGCGGGGGCCAATTCACCCCTCCACTTT.

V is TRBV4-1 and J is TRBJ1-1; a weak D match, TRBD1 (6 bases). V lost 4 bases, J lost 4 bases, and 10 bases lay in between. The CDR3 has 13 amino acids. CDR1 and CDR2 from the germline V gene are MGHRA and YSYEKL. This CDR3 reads CASSLDSPTEAFF. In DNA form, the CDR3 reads TGCGCCAGCAGCCTGGACAGCCCCACTGAAGCTTTCTTT.

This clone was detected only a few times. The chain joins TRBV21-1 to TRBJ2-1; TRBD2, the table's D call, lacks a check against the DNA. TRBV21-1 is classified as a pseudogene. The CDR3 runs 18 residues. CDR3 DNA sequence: TGTGCCAGCAGCAAAGGCGGGAAGGGCCAAGGATCCTACAATGAGCAGTTCTTC. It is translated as CASSKGGKGQGSYNEQFF.

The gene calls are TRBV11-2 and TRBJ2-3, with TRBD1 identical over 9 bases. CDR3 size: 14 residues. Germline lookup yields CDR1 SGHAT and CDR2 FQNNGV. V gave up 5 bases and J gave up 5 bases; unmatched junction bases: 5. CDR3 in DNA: TGTGCCAGCAGCAAGACAGGGGGAGGAGATACGCAGTATTTT. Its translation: CASSKTGGGDTQYF.

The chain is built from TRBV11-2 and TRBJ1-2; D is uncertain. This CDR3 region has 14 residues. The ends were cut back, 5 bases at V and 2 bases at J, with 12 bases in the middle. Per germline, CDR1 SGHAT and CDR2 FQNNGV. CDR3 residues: CASSPGSGNYGYTF. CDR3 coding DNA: TGTGCCAGCAGCCCTGGCTCGGGAAACTATGGCTACACCTTC. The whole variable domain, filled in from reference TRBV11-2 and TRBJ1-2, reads EAGVAQSPRYKIIEKRQSVAFWCNPISGHATLYWYQQILGQGPKLLIQFQNNGVVDDSQLPKDRFSAERLKGVDSTLKIQPAKLEDSAVYLCASSPGSGNYGYTFGSGTRLTVV.

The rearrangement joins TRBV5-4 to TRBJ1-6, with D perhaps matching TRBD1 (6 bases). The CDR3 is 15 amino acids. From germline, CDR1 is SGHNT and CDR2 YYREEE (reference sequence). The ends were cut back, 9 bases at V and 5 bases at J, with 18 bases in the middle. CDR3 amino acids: CATATRNRDNSPLHF. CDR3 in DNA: TGTGCCACCGCCACCCGAAACAGGGATAATTCACCCCTCCACTTT.

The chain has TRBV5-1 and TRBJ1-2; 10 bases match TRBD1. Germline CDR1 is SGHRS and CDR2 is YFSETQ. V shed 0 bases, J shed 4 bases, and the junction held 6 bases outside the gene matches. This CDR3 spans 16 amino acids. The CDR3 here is CASSLAGTGETYGYTF. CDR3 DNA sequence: TGCGCCAGCAGCTTGGCCGGGACAGGGGAGACCTATGGCTACACCTTC.

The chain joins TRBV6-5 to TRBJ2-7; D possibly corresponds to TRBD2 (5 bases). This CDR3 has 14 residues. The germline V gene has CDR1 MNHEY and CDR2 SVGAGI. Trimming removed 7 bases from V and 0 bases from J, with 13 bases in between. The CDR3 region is CASKGQSGSYEQYF. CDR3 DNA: TGTGCCAGCAAAGGCCAAAGCGGCTCCTACGAGCAGTACTTC.

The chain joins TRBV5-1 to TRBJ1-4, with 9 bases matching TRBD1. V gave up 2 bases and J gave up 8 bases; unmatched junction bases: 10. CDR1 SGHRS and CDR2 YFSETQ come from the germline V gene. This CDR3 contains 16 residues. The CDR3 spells CASSFGTGFVGEKLFF. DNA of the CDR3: TGCGCCAGCAGCTTCGGGACAGGGTTTGTTGGGGAAAAACTGTTTTTT.

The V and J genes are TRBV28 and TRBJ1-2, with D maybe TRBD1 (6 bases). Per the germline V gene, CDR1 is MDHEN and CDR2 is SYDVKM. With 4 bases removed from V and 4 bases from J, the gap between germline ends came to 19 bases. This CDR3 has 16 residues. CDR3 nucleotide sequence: TGTGCCAGCAGTTCGCCCGGAGCAGGGGCTTCCTATGGCTACACCTTC. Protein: CASSSPGAGASYGYTF.

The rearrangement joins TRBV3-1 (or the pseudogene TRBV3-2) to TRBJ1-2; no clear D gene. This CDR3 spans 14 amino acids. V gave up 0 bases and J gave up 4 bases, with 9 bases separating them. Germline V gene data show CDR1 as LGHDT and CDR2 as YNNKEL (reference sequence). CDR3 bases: TGTGCCAGCAGCCAAGATGGCCGAGGCTATGGCTACACCTTC. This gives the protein CASSQDGRGYGYTF.

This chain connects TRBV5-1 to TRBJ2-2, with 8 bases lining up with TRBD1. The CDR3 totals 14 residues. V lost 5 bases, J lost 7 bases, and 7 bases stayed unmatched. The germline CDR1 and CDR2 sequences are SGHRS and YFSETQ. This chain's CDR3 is CASRPTGVGGELFF. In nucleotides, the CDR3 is TGCGCCAGCAGACCGACAGGGGTGGGCGGGGAGCTGTTTTTT.

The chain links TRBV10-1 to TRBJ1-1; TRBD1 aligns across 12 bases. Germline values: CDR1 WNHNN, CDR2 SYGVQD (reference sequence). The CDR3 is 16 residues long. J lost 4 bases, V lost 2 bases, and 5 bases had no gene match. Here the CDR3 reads CASSEGTGGLSTEAFF. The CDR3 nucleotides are TGCGCCAGCAGTGAGGGGACAGGGGGCCTGAGCACTGAAGCTTTCTTT.

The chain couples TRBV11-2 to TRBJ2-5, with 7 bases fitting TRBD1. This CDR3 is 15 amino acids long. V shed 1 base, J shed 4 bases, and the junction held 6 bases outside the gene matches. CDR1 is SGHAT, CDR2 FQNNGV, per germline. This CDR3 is CASSLGDRVGETQYF. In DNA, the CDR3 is TGTGCCAGCAGCTTAGGTGACAGGGTTGGAGAGACCCAGTACTTC. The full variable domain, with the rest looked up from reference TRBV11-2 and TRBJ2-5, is EAGVAQSPRYKIIEKRQSVAFWCNPISGHATLYWYQQILGQGPKLLIQFQNNGVVDDSQLPKDRFSAERLKGVDSTLKIQPAKLEDSAVYLCASSLGDRVGETQYFGPGTRLLVL.

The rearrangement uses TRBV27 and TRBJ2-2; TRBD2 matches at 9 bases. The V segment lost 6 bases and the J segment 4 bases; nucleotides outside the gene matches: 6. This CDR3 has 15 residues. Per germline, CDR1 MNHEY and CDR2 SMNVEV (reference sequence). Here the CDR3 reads CASRAGLAGTGELFF. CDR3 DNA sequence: TGTGCCAGCAGGGCGGGACTAGCAGGCACCGGGGAGCTGTTTTTT.

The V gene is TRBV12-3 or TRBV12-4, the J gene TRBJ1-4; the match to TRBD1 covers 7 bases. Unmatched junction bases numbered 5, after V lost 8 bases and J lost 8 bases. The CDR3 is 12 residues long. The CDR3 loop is CASRQGREKLFF. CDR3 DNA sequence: TGTGCCAGCCGACAGGGAAGGGAAAAACTGTTTTTT.

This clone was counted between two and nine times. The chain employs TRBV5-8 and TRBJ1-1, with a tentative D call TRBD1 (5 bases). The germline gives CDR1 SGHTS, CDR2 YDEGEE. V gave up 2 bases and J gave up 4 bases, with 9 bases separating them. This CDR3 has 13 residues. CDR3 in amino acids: CASSFLGGTEAFF. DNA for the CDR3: TGTGCCAGCAGCTTTTTGGGGGGCACTGAAGCTTTCTTT.

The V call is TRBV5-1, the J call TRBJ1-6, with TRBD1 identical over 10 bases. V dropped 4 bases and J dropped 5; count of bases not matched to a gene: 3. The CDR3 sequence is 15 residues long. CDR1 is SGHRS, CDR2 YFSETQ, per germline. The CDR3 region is CASSRDRGNNSPLHF. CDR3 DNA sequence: TGCGCCAGCAGCAGGGACAGGGGAAATAATTCACCCCTCCACTTT.

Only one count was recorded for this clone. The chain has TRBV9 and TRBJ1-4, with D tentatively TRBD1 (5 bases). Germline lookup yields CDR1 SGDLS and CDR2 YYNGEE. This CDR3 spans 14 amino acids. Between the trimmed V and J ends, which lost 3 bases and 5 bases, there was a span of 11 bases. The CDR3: CASSAETVNEKLFF. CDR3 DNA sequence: TGTGCCAGCAGCGCCGAGACAGTGAATGAAAAACTGTTTTTT.